This TCR beta chain was observed in a study of technical replicates of blood from several donors. In germline, CDR1 is LGHNT, CDR2 FRNRAP. The CDR3 spans 12 residues. With 6 bases removed from V and 3 bases from J, the gap between germline ends came to 8 bases. Here immunoSEQ multiplex PCR was the method, and the copy in TCRdb shows in-frame clones only, minus some. The table lists about 82,000 clones, 95% to 96% of them singletons. The J gene is TRBJ2-5, the V gene TRBV12-5, with D perhaps matching TRBD1 (6 bases). The specimen sequenced was T cells isolated from PBMCs. This TCR was sampled from a human donor in good health. This chain's CDR3 is CASGRGEETQYF. CDR3 DNA sequence: TGTGCTAGTGGCAGGGGTGAAGAGACCCAGTACTTC.